This T cell receptor beta chain was profiled in a study of tumor and adjacent non-tumor tissue in lung cancer. Study background: Histology: about a dozen adenocarcinoma, 2 squamous cell carcinoma, 1 small cell lung cancer.

Looked up from germline, CDR1 is SQVTM and CDR2 is ANQGSEA. CDR3 size: 14 residues. The V end lost 8 bases, the J end lost 4 bases, and 20 bases lay between the germline ends. RNA was extracted from bulk tissue without any cell sorting. The library came from three nested PCR rounds adapted from ARM-PCR protocols. TCRdb recomputed calls from the multiplex PCR reads with MiXCR, one row per CDR3 protein. This sample has 75,000 to 80,000 distinct CDR3 sequences, with 75% to 90% found just once. This chain joins TRBV29-1 and TRBJ2-5; D may be TRBD1 (5 bases). Sequencing was performed on lung tumor tissue. This clonotype was sampled from a woman between 45 and 60 years old with non-small cell lung cancer. CDR3 sequence reads: CSISGQKFRETQYF. CDR3 bases: TGCAGCATCTCAGGGCAGAAGTTTCGAGAGACCCAGTACTTC.